The 3 T cell receptor beta chains listed next were all sequenced from one sample in a study of blood T cells in healthy people across ages. For the second PCR, which ran for roughly 6 to 11 cycles, a sample-barcoded 5' primer and a J-beta primer mix were used. From the 5' RACE reads, TCRdb called clonotypes with MiXCR, one entry per CDR3 protein. Found here are 800,000 to 1,000,000 distinct CDR3 sequences, approximately 49% of them singletons; the top ten hold roughly an eighth. Material for sequencing was blood. These receptors all come from a man aged 25-45 years in good health.

V usage is TRBV12-5 and J usage is TRBJ1-2; TRBD1 is a possible D gene (5 bases). The CDR3 runs to 14 residues. The V and J ends lost 4 bases and 0 bases respectively, with 9 bases between them. The germline V gene encodes CDR1 LGHNT and CDR2 FRNRAP. The CDR3 nucleotides are TGTGCTAGTGGTTGGGCAGGGTCTAACTATGGCTACACCTTC. The encoded protein is CASGWAGSNYGYTF. Combining the CDR3 with reference TRBV12-5 and TRBJ1-2 gives the whole variable domain DARVTQTPRHKVTEMGQEVTMRCQPILGHNTVFWYRQTMMQGLELLAYFRNRAPLDDSGMPKDRFSAEMPDATLATLKIQPSEPRDSAVYFCASGWAGSNYGYTFGSGTRLTVV.

A remark on this clonotype: Given a much more abundant clone one base away, this may be a read error. This rearrangement joins TRBV5-1 to TRBJ2-7; D may match TRBD1 or TRBD2 (5 bases each). The CDR3 covers 17 residues. In germline, CDR1 is SGHRS, CDR2 YFSETQ. CDR3 sequence (DNA): TGCCCCAGCAGCTTGGCCCAGGCACGAGGGGATCATTACGAGCAGTACTTC. Its protein product is CPSSLAQARGDHYEQYF.

On this clonotype: One junction end disagrees with the germline gene, perhaps due to a read error. The J gene is TRBJ1-5, the V gene TRBV28; 9 bases are shared with TRBD1. The germline V gene has CDR1 MDHEN and CDR2 SYDVKM. The CDR3 length is 19 residues. The CDR3 DNA sequence: TGTGCCAGCAGTTTGTCGGGACAGGGCAACAGCCGGTTAAATCAGCCCCGGCATTTT. Encoded protein: CASSLSGQGNSRLNQPRHF.